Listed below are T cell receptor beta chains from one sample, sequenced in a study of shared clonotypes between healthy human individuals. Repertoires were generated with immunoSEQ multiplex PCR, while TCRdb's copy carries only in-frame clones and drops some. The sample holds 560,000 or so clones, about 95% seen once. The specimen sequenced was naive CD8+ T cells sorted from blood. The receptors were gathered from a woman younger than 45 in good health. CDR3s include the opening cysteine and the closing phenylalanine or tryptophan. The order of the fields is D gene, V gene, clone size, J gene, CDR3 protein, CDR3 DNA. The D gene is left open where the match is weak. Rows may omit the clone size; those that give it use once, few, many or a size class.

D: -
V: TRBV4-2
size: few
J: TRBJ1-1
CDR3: CASSQGSGFTEAFF
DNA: TGTGCCAGCAGCCAAGGATCTGGGTTCACTGAAGCTTTCTTT

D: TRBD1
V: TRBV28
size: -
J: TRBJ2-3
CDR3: CASSFSGGVDTQYF
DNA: TGTGCCAGCAGTTTTTCAGGGGGCGTAGATACGCAGTATTTT

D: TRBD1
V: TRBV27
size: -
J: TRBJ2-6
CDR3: CASSTTGAGGANVLTF
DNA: TGTGCCAGCAGTACGACAGGGGCGGGTGGGGCCAACGTCCTGACTTTC

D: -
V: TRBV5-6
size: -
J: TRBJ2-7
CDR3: CASTGPSYEQYF
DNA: TGTGCCAGCACGGGCCCCTCCTACGAGCAGTACTTC

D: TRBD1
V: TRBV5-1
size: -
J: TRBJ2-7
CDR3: CASKGTGAIYEQYF
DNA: TGCGCCAGCAAGGGGACAGGGGCAATATACGAGCAGTACTTC

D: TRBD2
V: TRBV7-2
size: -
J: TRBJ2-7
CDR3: CASSLEDLAGSVHEQYF
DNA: TGTGCCAGCAGCTTAGAAGATCTAGCGGGAAGTGTACACGAGCAGTACTTC

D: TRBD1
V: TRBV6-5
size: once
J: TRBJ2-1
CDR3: CASKGDSNNEQFF
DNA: TGTGCCAGCAAGGGGGACAGCAACAATGAGCAGTTCTTC

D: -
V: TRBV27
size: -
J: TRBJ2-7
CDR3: CASSLRGDEGEQYF
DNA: TGTGCCAGCAGTTTAAGGGGAGACGAGGGGGAGCAGTACTTC

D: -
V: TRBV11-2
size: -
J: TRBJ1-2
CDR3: CASSLEGLSYGYTF
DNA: TGTGCCAGCAGCTTGGAGGGGCTTTCCTATGGCTACACCTTC

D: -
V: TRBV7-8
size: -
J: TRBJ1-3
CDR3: CASSLSRTGGNTIYF
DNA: TGTGCCAGCAGCTTAAGTAGAACGGGCGGAAACACCATATATTTT

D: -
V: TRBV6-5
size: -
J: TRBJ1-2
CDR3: CASSLGEIYGYTF
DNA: TGTGCCAGCAGCTTGGGAGAGATCTATGGCTACACCTTC

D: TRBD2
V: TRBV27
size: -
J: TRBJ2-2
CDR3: CASSWGGGTGELFF
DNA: TGTGCCAGCAGTTGGGGCGGGGGCACCGGGGAGCTGTTTTTT

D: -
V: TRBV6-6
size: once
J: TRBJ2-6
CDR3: CASSSVPFGANVLTF
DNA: TGTGCCAGCAGTTCGGTACCATTTGGGGCCAACGTCCTGACTTTC

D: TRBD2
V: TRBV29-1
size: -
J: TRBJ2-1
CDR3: CSVEGTSGPTSSYNEQFF
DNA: TGCAGCGTTGAAGGGACTAGCGGTCCAACTAGCTCCTACAATGAGCAGTTCTTC

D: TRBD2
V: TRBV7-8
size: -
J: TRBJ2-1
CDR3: CASSLDGGSPSSYNEQFF
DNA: TGTGCCAGCAGCTTAGACGGCGGGAGTCCCAGCTCCTACAATGAGCAGTTCTTC

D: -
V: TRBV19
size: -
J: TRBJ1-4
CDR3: CASSILVTGPNEKLFF
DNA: TGTGCCAGTAGTATTTTGGTGACAGGCCCTAATGAAAAACTGTTTTTT

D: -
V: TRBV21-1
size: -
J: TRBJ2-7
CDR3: CASSPTGTGGYEQYF
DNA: TGTGCCAGCAGCCCCACCGGGACAGGGGGGTACGAGCAGTACTTC

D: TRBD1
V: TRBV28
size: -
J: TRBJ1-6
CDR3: CASSHTGDGSPLHF
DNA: TGTGCCAGCAGCCACACAGGGGATGGTTCACCCCTCCACTTT

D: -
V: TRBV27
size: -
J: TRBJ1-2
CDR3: CASSSAGRVNYGYTF
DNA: TGTGCCAGCAGTTCCGCTGGACGGGTTAACTATGGCTACACCTTC

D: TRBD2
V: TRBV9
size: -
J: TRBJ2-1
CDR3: CASSGTSGGTYNEQFF
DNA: TGTGCCAGCAGTGGGACTAGCGGGGGGACATACAATGAGCAGTTCTTC

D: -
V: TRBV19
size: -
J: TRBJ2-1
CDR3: CASSMVNEQFF
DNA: TGTGCCAGTAGTATGGTAAATGAGCAGTTCTTC

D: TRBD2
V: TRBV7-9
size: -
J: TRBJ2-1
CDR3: CASSGLVAGGGNEQFF
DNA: TGTGCCAGCAGCGGATTGGTAGCGGGAGGAGGCAATGAGCAGTTCTTC

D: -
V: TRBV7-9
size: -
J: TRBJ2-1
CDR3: CASTPAWENNEQFF
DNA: TGTGCCAGCACCCCGGCCTGGGAGAACAATGAGCAGTTCTTC

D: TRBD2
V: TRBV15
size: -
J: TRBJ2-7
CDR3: CATSRSSGSYEQYF
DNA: TGTGCCACCAGCAGATCTAGCGGGAGCTACGAGCAGTACTTC

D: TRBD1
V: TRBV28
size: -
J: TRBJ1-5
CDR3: CASIYETGLNQPQHF
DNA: TGTGCCAGCATCTACGAGACAGGGCTCAATCAGCCCCAGCATTTT

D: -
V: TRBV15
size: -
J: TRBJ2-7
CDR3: CATSRRRTGSYEQYF
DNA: TGTGCCACCAGCAGACGCCGCACAGGGTCCTACGAGCAGTACTTC

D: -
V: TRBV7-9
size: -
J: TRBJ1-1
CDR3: CASSLTLGSMNTEAFF
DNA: TGTGCCAGCAGCTTAACCCTCGGCAGCATGAACACTGAAGCTTTCTTT

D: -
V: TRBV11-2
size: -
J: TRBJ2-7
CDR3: CASSYAAPYEQYF
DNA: TGTGCCAGCAGCTACGCAGCCCCCTACGAGCAGTACTTC

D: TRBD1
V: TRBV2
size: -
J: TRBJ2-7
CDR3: CAGNRGGYEQYF
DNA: TGTGCCGGCAACAGGGGTGGCTACGAGCAGTACTTC

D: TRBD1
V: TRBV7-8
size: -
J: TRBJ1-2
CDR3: CASSSHPGQAHYGYTF
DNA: TGTGCCAGCAGCTCCCACCCGGGACAGGCCCACTATGGCTACACCTTC

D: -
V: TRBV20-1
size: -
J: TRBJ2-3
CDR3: CSARVADTQYF
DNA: TGCAGTGCTAGAGTTGCGGATACGCAGTATTTT

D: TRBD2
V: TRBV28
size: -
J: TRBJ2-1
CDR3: CASSGELAGLDNEQFF
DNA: TGTGCCAGCAGTGGGGAACTAGCGGGGTTGGACAATGAGCAGTTCTTC

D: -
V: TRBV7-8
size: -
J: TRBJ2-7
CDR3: CASSSGTPGVEQYF
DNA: TGTGCCAGCAGCTCCGGGACTCCAGGCGTCGAGCAGTACTTC

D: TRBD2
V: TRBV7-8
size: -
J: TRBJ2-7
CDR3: CASSLDNGRFYEQYF
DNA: TGTGCCAGCAGCTTAGATAACGGGAGGTTCTACGAGCAGTACTTC

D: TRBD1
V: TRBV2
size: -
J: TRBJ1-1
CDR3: CASSSTGQGALGTWNTEAFF
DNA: TGTGCCAGCAGTTCGACCGGGCAGGGGGCGTTGGGGACCTGGAACACTGAAGCTTTCTTT